This note documents a single T cell receptor (beta chain) sequence. Its antigen is not known. The data originate from a study of shared clonotypes between healthy human individuals. General study points: Four donors shared about 4.8% of their naive CD4 clonotypes.

It was CD45RO-negative cells, positively selected for CCR7, that made up naive CD8 cells, with terminally differentiated effector memory CD45RA+ cells excluded. The CDR3 covers 11 residues. Germline V CDR1 and CDR2: SGHNT, YYREEE (reference sequence). V lost 3 bases, J lost 6 bases, and 3 bases lay in between. Sorted subsets were amplified in replicate PCRs using around 200 ng DNA, 30,000 to 35,000 T cell genomes. Clones were read by immunoSEQ multiplex PCR, and TCRdb kept only the in-frame ones, dropping some. This table has about 590,000 clones, roughly 95% appearing once. Sequences were obtained from naive CD8+ T cells sorted from blood. This sequence joins TRBV5-4 and TRBJ2-2; D remains ambiguous. The sequence was obtained from a woman aged 30 to 39 in good health. The CDR3 nucleotides are TGTGCCAGCAGCTCTCCCGGGGAGCTGTTTTTT. It is translated as CASSSPGELFF.